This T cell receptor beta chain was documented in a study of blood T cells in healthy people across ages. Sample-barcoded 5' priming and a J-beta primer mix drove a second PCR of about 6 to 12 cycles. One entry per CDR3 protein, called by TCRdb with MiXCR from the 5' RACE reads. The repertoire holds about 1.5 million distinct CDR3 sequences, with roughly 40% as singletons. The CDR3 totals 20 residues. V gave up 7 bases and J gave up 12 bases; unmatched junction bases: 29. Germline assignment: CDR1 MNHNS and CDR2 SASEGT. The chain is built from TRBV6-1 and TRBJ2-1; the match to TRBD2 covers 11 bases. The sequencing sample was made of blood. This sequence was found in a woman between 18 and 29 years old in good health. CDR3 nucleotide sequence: TGTGCCAGCACCGGAAAACTAGCGGGAGAACGTATCACGCCCGATGGTGGGCAGTTCTTC. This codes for CASTGKLAGERITPDGGQFF.